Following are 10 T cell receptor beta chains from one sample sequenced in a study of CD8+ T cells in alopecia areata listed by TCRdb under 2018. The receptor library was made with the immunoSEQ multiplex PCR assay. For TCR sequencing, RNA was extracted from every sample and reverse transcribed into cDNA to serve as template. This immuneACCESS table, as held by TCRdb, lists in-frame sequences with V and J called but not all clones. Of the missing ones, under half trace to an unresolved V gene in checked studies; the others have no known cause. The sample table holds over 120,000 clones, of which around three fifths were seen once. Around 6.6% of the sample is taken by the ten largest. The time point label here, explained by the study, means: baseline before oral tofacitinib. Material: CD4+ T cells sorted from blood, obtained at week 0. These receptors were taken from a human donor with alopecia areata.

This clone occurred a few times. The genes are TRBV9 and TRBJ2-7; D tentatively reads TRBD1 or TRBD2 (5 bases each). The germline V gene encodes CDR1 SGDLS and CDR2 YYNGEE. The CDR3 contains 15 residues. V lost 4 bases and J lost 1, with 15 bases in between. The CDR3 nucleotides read TGTGCCAGCAGCCCTCCCGGGACGGAGTCCTACGAGCAGTACTTC. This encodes CASSPPGTESYEQYF.

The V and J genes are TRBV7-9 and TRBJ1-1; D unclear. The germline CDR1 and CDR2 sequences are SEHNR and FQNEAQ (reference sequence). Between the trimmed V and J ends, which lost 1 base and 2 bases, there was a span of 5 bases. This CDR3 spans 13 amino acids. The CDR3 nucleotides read TGTGCCAGCAGCTTAGAACCCAACACTGAAGCTTTCTTT. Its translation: CASSLEPNTEAFF.

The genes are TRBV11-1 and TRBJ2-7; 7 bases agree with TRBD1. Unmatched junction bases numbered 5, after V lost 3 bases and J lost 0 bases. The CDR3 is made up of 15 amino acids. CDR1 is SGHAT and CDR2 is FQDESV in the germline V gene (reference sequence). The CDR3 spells CASSLAGTASYEQYF. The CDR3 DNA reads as TGTGCCAGCAGCTTGGCCGGGACAGCCTCCTACGAGCAGTACTTC.

CDR3 amino acids: CASCPARDVRGYTF. The CDR3 DNA reads TGTGCCAGCTGTCCCGCGAGGGACGTGAGGGGCTACACCTTC. The chain joins TRBV2 to TRBJ1-2, with D possibly being TRBD1 (5 bases). CDR1 SNHLY and CDR2 FYNNEI come from the germline V gene. The CDR3 runs 14 residues. Trimming removed 8 bases at V and 8 bases at J, with 21 bases between.

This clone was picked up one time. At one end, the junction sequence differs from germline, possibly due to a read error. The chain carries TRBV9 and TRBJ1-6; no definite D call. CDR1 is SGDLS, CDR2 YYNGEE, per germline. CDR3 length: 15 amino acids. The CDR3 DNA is TGTGCCAGCAGCAACACTCGTTCCTACAATTCACCCCTCCACTTT. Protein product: CASSNTRSYNSPLHF. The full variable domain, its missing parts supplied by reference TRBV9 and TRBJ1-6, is DSGVTQTPKHLITATGQRVTLRCSPRSGDLSVYWYQQSLDQGLQFLIQYYNGEERAKGNILERFSAQQFPDLHSELNLSSLELGDSALYFCASSNTRSYNSPLHFGNGTRLTVT.

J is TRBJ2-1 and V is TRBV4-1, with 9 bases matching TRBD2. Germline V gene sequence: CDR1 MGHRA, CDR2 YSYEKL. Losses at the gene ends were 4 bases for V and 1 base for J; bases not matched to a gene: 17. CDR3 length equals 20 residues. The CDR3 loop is CASSPSKAGGGSLSYNEQFF. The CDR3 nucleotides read TGCGCCAGCAGCCCATCGAAAGCGGGGGGCGGTAGTCTTTCCTACAATGAGCAGTTCTTC.

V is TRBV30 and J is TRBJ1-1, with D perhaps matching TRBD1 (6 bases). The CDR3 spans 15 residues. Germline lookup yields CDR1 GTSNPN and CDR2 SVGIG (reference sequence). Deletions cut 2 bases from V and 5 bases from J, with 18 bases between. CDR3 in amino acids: CAWSTLAGAGTEAFF. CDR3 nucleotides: TGTGCCTGGAGTACCCTGGCAGGGGCGGGTACTGAAGCTTTCTTT.

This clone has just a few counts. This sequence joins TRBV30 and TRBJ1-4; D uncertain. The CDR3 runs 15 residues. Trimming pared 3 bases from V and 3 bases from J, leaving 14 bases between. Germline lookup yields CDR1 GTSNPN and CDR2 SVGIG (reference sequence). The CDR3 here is CAWRPSFTPNEKLFF. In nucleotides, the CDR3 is TGTGCCTGGAGGCCCTCTTTTACACCTAATGAAAAACTGTTTTTT.

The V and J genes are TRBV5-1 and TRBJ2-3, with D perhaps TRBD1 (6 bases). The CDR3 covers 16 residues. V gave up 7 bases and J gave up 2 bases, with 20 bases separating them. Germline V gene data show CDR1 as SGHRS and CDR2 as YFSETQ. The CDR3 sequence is CASGQGLDSYTDTQYF. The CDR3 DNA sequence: TGCGCCAGCGGCCAGGGGCTAGACTCTTACACAGATACGCAGTATTTT.

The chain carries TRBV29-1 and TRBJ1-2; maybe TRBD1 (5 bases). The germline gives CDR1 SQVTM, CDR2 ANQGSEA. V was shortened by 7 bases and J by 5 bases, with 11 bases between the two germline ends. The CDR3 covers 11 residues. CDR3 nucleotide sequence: TGCAGCGACAGGACCGATTATGGCTACACCTTC. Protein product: CSDRTDYGYTF.